The source of this TCR beta chain is a study of graft-versus-host responses after intestinal transplantation. Generated by immunoSEQ multiplex PCR, the TCRdb table keeps only in-frame clones and is missing some. The sample contains 100,000 to 130,000 clones, over 80% of which appear only once. Notes on this clone: Antigen specificity is unknown.

CDR1 is SGHKS, CDR2 YYEKEE, per germline (reference sequence). Trimming cost V 4 bases and J 8 bases; bases outside gene matches: 7. The CDR3 is 15 amino acids. This specimen consisted of unstimulated CD4+ T cells sorted from spleen or lymph node cells, obtained before transplant. This chain links TRBV5-5 with TRBJ2-1; 12 positions agree with TRBD2. The TCR was taken from a human donor who was the organ donor for an intestinal transplant. The CDR3 DNA reads as TGTGCCAGCAGCCTTGGACTAGCGGGAACCTATGAGCAGTTCTTC. It encodes CASSLGLAGTYEQFF. The variable domain in full, completed from reference TRBV5-5 and TRBJ2-1, reads DAGVTQSPTHLIKTRGQQVTLRCSPISGHKSVSWYQQVLGQGPQFIFQYYEKEERGRGNFPDRFSARQFPNYSSELNVNALLLGDSALYLCASSLGLAGTYEQFFGPGTRLTVL.